This T cell receptor beta chain came from a study of T cell changes during pregnancy in multiple sclerosis. Profiled with immunoSEQ multiplex PCR; TCRdb holds only in-frame clones, not every one. The data show roughly 48,000 clones, approximately 95% seen once. CDR3 length equals 17 residues. V was clipped by 2 bases and J by 1 base; unmatched bases: 8. Germline V gives CDR1 ENHRY, CDR2 SYGVKD. The TCR was taken from a female donor with multiple sclerosis, enrolled in a pregnancy study. Sequencing was performed on CD4+ T cells from peripheral blood mononuclear cells, taken in the first trimester of pregnancy. The rearrangement joins TRBV10-3 to TRBJ1-1, with 9 bases aligning to TRBD1. CDR3 protein: CAISEGQGKVGNTEAFF. Here the CDR3 DNA reads TGTGCCATCAGTGAGGGACAGGGGAAGGTGGGGAACACTGAAGCTTTCTTT.